This is a list of T cell receptor beta chains from one sample in a study of blood T cell repertoires in COVID-19. Profiled with immunoSEQ multiplex PCR; TCRdb holds only in-frame clones, not every one. The sample yields over 200,000 clones, around 88% seen once. Sequencing was carried out using PBMCs or T cells enriched from blood (not recorded which). These receptors were obtained from a woman in her thirties or forties with acute COVID-19. Both conserved end residues are part of each CDR3. D genes are given only for firm matches. Expanded clones are given a class, and other clones once, few, many or no size at all.

J,V,size,D,CDR3,DNA
TRBJ1-4,TRBV7-9,-,-,CASSLIAGEKLFF,TGTGCCAGCAGCTTAATCGCAGGTGAAAAACTGTTTTTT
TRBJ2-3,TRBV7-9,-,TRBD2,CASSRRESTQYF,TGTGCCAGCAGCCGGCGGGAGAGTACGCAGTATTTT
TRBJ2-3,TRBV5-4,once,TRBD2,CASSRGTSGTDTQYF,TGTGCCAGCAGCCGCGGGACTAGCGGAACAGATACGCAGTATTTT
TRBJ2-3,TRBV9,-,TRBD2,CASTAGTSGRTSTDTQYF,TGTGCCAGCACCGCCGGGACTAGCGGGAGGACTAGCACAGATACGCAGTATTTT
TRBJ1-6,TRBV7-6,-,TRBD1,CASSPWDRLNSPLHF,TGTGCCAGCAGCCCATGGGACAGGCTGAATTCACCCCTCCACTTT
TRBJ1-2,TRBV3-1/TRBV3-2,-,-,CASSQDGGIYDGYTF,TGTGCCAGCAGCCAAGATGGGGGGATATATGATGGCTACACCTTC
TRBJ1-2,TRBV6-6,-,-,CASGRTLLYGYTF,TGTGCCAGCGGCAGAACACTACTATATGGCTACACCTTC
TRBJ1-1,TRBV9,-,-,CASSVVSGEAEAFF,TGTGCCAGCAGCGTAGTTTCGGGGGAGGCTGAAGCTTTCTTT
TRBJ2-2,TRBV18,-,TRBD2,CASSPGTSGTNTGELFF,TGTGCCAGCTCACCAGGGACTAGCGGAACGAACACCGGGGAGCTGTTTTTT
TRBJ1-2,TRBV19,-,-,CASSIVLEAGYGYTF,TGTGCCAGTAGTATAGTTTTGGAGGCGGGCTATGGCTACACCTTC
TRBJ1-5,TRBV7-9,once,TRBD1,CASSRTGGLEQPQHF,TGTGCCAGCAGTCGGACAGGGGGGTTAGAGCAGCCCCAGCATTTT
TRBJ2-5,TRBV18,once,-,CASSPRLRETQYF,TGTGCCAGCTCACCAAGACTGAGGGAGACCCAGTACTTC
TRBJ1-1,TRBV19,-,TRBD1,CASSPDRGSDTEAFF,TGTGCCAGTAGTCCTGACAGGGGCAGCGACACTGAAGCTTTCTTT
TRBJ2-3,TRBV6-1,few,TRBD2,CASSEITSGGTDTQYF,TGTGCCAGCAGTGAAATAACTAGCGGGGGCACAGATACGCAGTATTTT
TRBJ2-2,TRBV30,-,TRBD1,CAWSVAGQGGGELFF,TGTGCCTGGAGTGTCGCGGGACAGGGCGGCGGGGAGCTGTTTTTT
TRBJ1-1,TRBV2,-,TRBD1,CASSELRQGAKNTEAFF,TGTGCCAGCAGTGAACTGAGACAGGGGGCTAAGAACACTGAAGCTTTCTTT
TRBJ1-1,TRBV18,-,-,CASSPAMGGEAFF,TGTGCCAGCTCACCGGCAATGGGGGGTGAAGCTTTCTTT
TRBJ1-2,TRBV12-3/TRBV12-4,-,-,CASSLVGGLSF,TGTGCCAGCAGTTTAGTTGGGGGACTTTCTTTC
TRBJ2-1,TRBV18,-,-,CASSPEVTVYNEQFF,TGTGCCAGCTCACCAGAAGTGACTGTCTACAATGAGCAGTTCTTC
TRBJ1-2,TRBV23-1,-,TRBD1,CASSPTGLNGYTF,TGCGCCAGCAGTCCGACAGGGCTGAATGGCTACACCTTC
TRBJ2-1,TRBV7-2,-,-,CASSPTPQGHNEQFF,TGTGCCAGCAGCCCCACCCCCCAGGGGCACAATGAGCAGTTCTTC
TRBJ2-1,TRBV15,-,TRBD2,CATSKRTSGTLDEQFF,TGTGCCACCAGCAAAAGGACTAGCGGGACTCTCGATGAGCAGTTCTTC
TRBJ2-5,TRBV10-3,-,-,CAIGPGRETQYF,TGTGCCATCGGTCCGGGGAGGGAGACCCAGTACTTC
TRBJ2-1,TRBV14,-,TRBD2,CASSQVPGLAAQFF,TGTGCCAGCAGCCAAGTCCCGGGACTAGCGGCGCAGTTCTTC
TRBJ2-5,TRBV7-9,-,-,CASSLYGSWEYF,TGTGCCAGCAGCCTTTACGGGAGTTGGGAGTACTTC
TRBJ2-1,TRBV11-3,once,TRBD2,CASSLRTSGRADYEQFF,TGTGCCAGCAGCTTACGGACTAGCGGGAGGGCCGACTATGAGCAGTTCTTC
TRBJ2-2,TRBV29-1,-,TRBD2,CSVLAGGNTGELFF,TGCAGCGTTCTAGCGGGAGGGAACACCGGGGAGCTGTTTTTT
TRBJ2-5,TRBV11-2,-,TRBD2,CASNIPGLAGRETQYF,TGTGCCAGCAACATACCCGGACTAGCGGGGAGGGAGACCCAGTACTTC
TRBJ1-1,TRBV5-1,-,-,CASSVGQTNTEAFF,TGCGCCAGCAGCGTTGGACAGACGAACACTGAAGCTTTCTTT
TRBJ1-5,TRBV7-2,-,-,CASSLQGNNQPQHF,TGTGCCAGCAGCTTACAGGGAAACAATCAGCCCCAGCATTTT
TRBJ1-2,TRBV10-3,-,TRBD1,CAISTGGTTGYTF,TGTGCCATCAGTACAGGGGGTACTACCGGCTACACCTTC
TRBJ2-3,TRBV7-6,-,-,CASSLATFTDTQYF,TGTGCCAGCAGCTTAGCGACTTTCACAGATACGCAGTATTTT
TRBJ2-7,TRBV5-1,once,TRBD2,CASSFGGSSGGANEQYF,TGCGCCAGCAGCTTCGGAGGGTCTAGCGGGGGGGCCAACGAGCAGTACTTC
TRBJ1-3,TRBV7-7,-,-,CASSSRIGNTIYF,TGTGCTAGCAGCTCGCGGATAGGAAACACCATATATTTT
TRBJ2-5,TRBV5-8,-,TRBD1,CASSQDRGLLQETQYF,TGTGCCAGCAGCCAGGACAGGGGACTTCTACAAGAGACCCAGTACTTC